These T cell receptor beta chains were read from a single sample in a study of blood T cell repertoires in COVID-19. Only in-frame clones appear in the TCRdb table, and some are missing; sequencing was by immunoSEQ multiplex PCR. The sample lists fewer than 300,000 clones; approximately 91% were seen once. Sequencing was performed on peripheral blood. The receptors shown here come from a woman aged 25 to 39 with COVID-19, enrolled during active disease. The CDR3 runs from the conserved cysteine through the conserved F or W. The D gene is left open where the match is weak. Clone size is shown for a subset of rows, as once, few, many or a class of expanded clone.

d_call: NA
v_call: TRBV7-3
j_call: TRBJ1-1
clone_size: once
cdr3_aa: CASSLQGRTEAFF
cdr3_nt: TGTGCCAGCAGCTTACAGGGAAGAACTGAAGCTTTCTTT

d_call: TRBD1
v_call: TRBV2
j_call: TRBJ1-2
clone_size: NA
cdr3_aa: CASSGTGKGYTF
cdr3_nt: TGTGCCAGCAGTGGGACAGGTAAAGGCTACACCTTC

d_call: NA
v_call: TRBV5-1
j_call: TRBJ2-2
clone_size: few
cdr3_aa: CASLPFLAAGELFF
cdr3_nt: TGCGCCAGCCTTCCTTTCCTAGCAGCCGGGGAGCTGTTTTTT

d_call: TRBD1
v_call: TRBV12-3/TRBV12-4
j_call: TRBJ1-1
clone_size: NA
cdr3_aa: CASIGTGNAEAFF
cdr3_nt: TGTGCCAGCATCGGGACAGGCAACGCTGAAGCTTTCTTT

d_call: TRBD1
v_call: TRBV2
j_call: TRBJ2-3
clone_size: NA
cdr3_aa: CASSRDRGADTQYF
cdr3_nt: TGTGCCAGCAGCAGGGACAGGGGCGCAGATACGCAGTATTTT

d_call: NA
v_call: TRBV7-2
j_call: TRBJ2-1
clone_size: NA
cdr3_aa: CASSGGGTTNNEQFF
cdr3_nt: TGTGCCAGCAGCGGAGGGGGGACTACAAACAATGAGCAGTTCTTC

d_call: NA
v_call: TRBV5-5
j_call: TRBJ1-3
clone_size: NA
cdr3_aa: CASSLVVFGNTIYF
cdr3_nt: TGTGCCAGCAGCTTGGTCGTTTTCGGAAACACCATATATTTT

d_call: TRBD1
v_call: TRBV29-1
j_call: TRBJ1-2
clone_size: NA
cdr3_aa: CSGGRDSQGYGYTF
cdr3_nt: TGCAGCGGGGGTCGGGACAGCCAGGGGTATGGCTACACCTTC

d_call: TRBD1
v_call: TRBV4-1
j_call: TRBJ2-6
clone_size: NA
cdr3_aa: CASSTRQGGLSGANVLTF
cdr3_nt: TGCGCCAGCAGCACCCGACAGGGGGGCCTCTCTGGGGCCAACGTCCTGACTTTC

d_call: TRBD1
v_call: TRBV5-1
j_call: TRBJ1-3
clone_size: NA
cdr3_aa: CASTSSQGTSGNTIYF
cdr3_nt: TGCGCCAGCACTTCCTCACAGGGGACCTCTGGAAACACCATATATTTT

d_call: TRBD1
v_call: TRBV2
j_call: TRBJ2-1
clone_size: NA
cdr3_aa: CASGFQRGQGTDNEQFF
cdr3_nt: TGTGCCAGCGGTTTTCAAAGAGGACAGGGGACGGACAATGAGCAGTTCTTC

d_call: TRBD1
v_call: TRBV6-6
j_call: TRBJ1-5
clone_size: NA
cdr3_aa: CASSTTGDPNQPQHF
cdr3_nt: TGTGCCAGCAGCACGACAGGGGATCCCAATCAGCCCCAGCATTTT

d_call: TRBD1
v_call: TRBV29-1
j_call: TRBJ1-2
clone_size: NA
cdr3_aa: CSSTTGAEGYTF
cdr3_nt: TGCAGCTCGACGACAGGGGCGGAAGGCTACACCTTC

d_call: NA
v_call: TRBV30
j_call: TRBJ1-5
clone_size: NA
cdr3_aa: CAWSGPDRLTQHF
cdr3_nt: TGTGCCTGGAGTGGACCCGACAGGCTAACCCAGCATTTT

d_call: NA
v_call: TRBV28
j_call: TRBJ1-6
clone_size: once
cdr3_aa: CASSSSNSPLHF
cdr3_nt: TGTGCCAGCAGTTCGAGTAATTCACCCCTCCACTTT

d_call: NA
v_call: TRBV5-6
j_call: TRBJ2-2
clone_size: NA
cdr3_aa: CASRLADDTGELFF
cdr3_nt: TGTGCCAGCAGACTAGCAGATGACACCGGGGAGCTGTTTTTT

d_call: NA
v_call: TRBV30
j_call: TRBJ1-5
clone_size: NA
cdr3_aa: CAWSRGTAFRASNQPQHF
cdr3_nt: TGTGCCTGGAGCCGCGGGACTGCCTTCCGGGCTAGCAATCAGCCCCAGCATTTT

d_call: TRBD2
v_call: TRBV10-1
j_call: TRBJ2-3
clone_size: NA
cdr3_aa: CASSESLLAGQDTQYF
cdr3_nt: TGCGCCAGCAGTGAGTCCCTACTAGCGGGACAAGATACGCAGTATTTT

d_call: TRBD1
v_call: TRBV5-4
j_call: TRBJ1-2
clone_size: NA
cdr3_aa: CASSPPTGGPSVNYGYTF
cdr3_nt: TGTGCCAGCAGCCCCCCTACAGGGGGGCCAAGTGTCAACTATGGCTACACCTTC

d_call: TRBD1
v_call: TRBV9
j_call: TRBJ1-4
clone_size: NA
cdr3_aa: CASSFRDRGEKLFF
cdr3_nt: TGTGCCAGCAGCTTCCGGGACAGGGGGGAAAAACTGTTTTTT

d_call: NA
v_call: TRBV5-1
j_call: TRBJ1-1
clone_size: NA
cdr3_aa: CASSLAQTNTEAFF
cdr3_nt: TGCGCCAGCAGCTTGGCACAGACAAACACTGAAGCTTTCTTT

d_call: NA
v_call: TRBV28
j_call: TRBJ2-3
clone_size: NA
cdr3_aa: CASSSGTDTQYF
cdr3_nt: TGTGCCAGCAGTTCAGGCACAGATACGCAGTATTTT

d_call: TRBD2
v_call: TRBV5-1
j_call: TRBJ2-1
clone_size: few
cdr3_aa: CASSLTSGSNEQFF
cdr3_nt: TGCGCCAGCAGCTTGACTAGCGGGAGTAATGAGCAGTTCTTC

d_call: TRBD1
v_call: TRBV6-2/TRBV6-3
j_call: TRBJ1-3
clone_size: NA
cdr3_aa: CASSYATPGQYSDTIYF
cdr3_nt: TGTGCCAGCAGTTACGCTACTCCGGGACAGTACTCGGACACCATATATTTT

d_call: TRBD1
v_call: TRBV10-1
j_call: TRBJ1-1
clone_size: NA
cdr3_aa: CASSDGTGDKAFF
cdr3_nt: TGCGCCAGCAGTGATGGGACAGGGGATAAAGCTTTCTTT

d_call: NA
v_call: TRBV5-1
j_call: TRBJ2-3
clone_size: NA
cdr3_aa: CASSLGRYTDTQYF
cdr3_nt: TGCGCCAGCAGCTTGGGTCGGTACACAGATACGCAGTATTTT

d_call: TRBD2
v_call: TRBV18
j_call: TRBJ2-5
clone_size: NA
cdr3_aa: CASSPRASGSMETQYF
cdr3_nt: TGTGCCAGCTCACCACGGGCTAGCGGGAGTATGGAGACCCAGTACTTC

d_call: TRBD2
v_call: TRBV7-2
j_call: TRBJ2-1
clone_size: few
cdr3_aa: CASSLAPGLDEQFF
cdr3_nt: TGTGCCAGCAGCTTAGCCCCAGGACTAGATGAGCAGTTCTTC

d_call: NA
v_call: TRBV19
j_call: TRBJ1-5
clone_size: NA
cdr3_aa: CASSPMGRVSNQPQHF
cdr3_nt: TGTGCCAGTAGCCCCATGGGCAGAGTTAGCAATCAGCCCCAGCATTTT

d_call: TRBD1
v_call: TRBV11-3
j_call: TRBJ2-2
clone_size: NA
cdr3_aa: CASSSGQSNTGELFF
cdr3_nt: TGTGCCAGCAGCTCGGGACAGTCAAACACCGGGGAGCTGTTTTTT

d_call: NA
v_call: TRBV29-1
j_call: TRBJ1-2
clone_size: NA
cdr3_aa: CSVERRGSYGYTF
cdr3_nt: TGCAGCGTTGAACGACGGGGGAGCTATGGCTACACCTTC

d_call: NA
v_call: TRBV3-1/TRBV3-2
j_call: TRBJ1-5
clone_size: NA
cdr3_aa: CASSQGPPGTGSNQPQHF
cdr3_nt: TGTGCCAGCAGCCAAGGACCCCCCGGGACTGGGAGCAATCAGCCCCAGCATTTT

d_call: TRBD1
v_call: TRBV19
j_call: TRBJ2-1
clone_size: NA
cdr3_aa: CASISPSGQGRYNEQFF
cdr3_nt: TGTGCCAGTATCTCCCCCTCTGGACAGGGTAGATACAATGAGCAGTTCTTC

d_call: NA
v_call: TRBV15
j_call: TRBJ2-2
clone_size: NA
cdr3_aa: CATSRDQMTGELFF
cdr3_nt: TGTGCCACCAGCAGAGATCAGATGACCGGGGAGCTGTTTTTT

d_call: NA
v_call: TRBV6-2/TRBV6-3
j_call: TRBJ1-5
clone_size: NA
cdr3_aa: CASSKDPGVRQPQHF
cdr3_nt: TGTGCCAGCAGTAAGGACCCAGGGGTTCGACAGCCCCAGCATTTT

d_call: NA
v_call: TRBV5-4
j_call: TRBJ2-1
clone_size: NA
cdr3_aa: CASSSTRRAYNEQFF
cdr3_nt: TGTGCCAGCAGTTCCACTAGGCGGGCTTACAATGAGCAGTTCTTC

d_call: TRBD2
v_call: TRBV5-6
j_call: TRBJ2-1
clone_size: NA
cdr3_aa: CASSLGRAGMNNEQFF
cdr3_nt: TGTGCCAGCAGCTTGGGAAGAGCGGGAATGAACAATGAGCAGTTCTTC

d_call: NA
v_call: TRBV3-1/TRBV3-2
j_call: TRBJ1-4
clone_size: once
cdr3_aa: CASSQEARASDDEKLFF
cdr3_nt: TGTGCCAGCAGCCAAGAGGCCAGGGCAAGTGACGATGAAAAACTGTTTTTT

d_call: NA
v_call: TRBV7-3
j_call: TRBJ1-5
clone_size: NA
cdr3_aa: CASSLWDINSNQPQHF
cdr3_nt: TGTGCCAGCAGCTTATGGGACATCAATAGCAATCAGCCCCAGCATTTT

d_call: NA
v_call: TRBV3-1/TRBV3-2
j_call: TRBJ2-1
clone_size: NA
cdr3_aa: CASSSGRLKFF
cdr3_nt: TGTGCCAGCAGCAGCGGACGCCTCAAGTTCTTC

d_call: TRBD2
v_call: TRBV24-1
j_call: TRBJ2-5
clone_size: NA
cdr3_aa: CATSDLGAGEETQYF
cdr3_nt: TGTGCCACCAGTGATTTGGGTGCGGGGGAAGAGACCCAGTACTTC

d_call: TRBD2
v_call: TRBV18
j_call: TRBJ2-1
clone_size: NA
cdr3_aa: CASSPTAGGPSEQFF
cdr3_nt: TGTGCCAGCTCACCAACAGCGGGAGGGCCATCCGAGCAGTTCTTC

d_call: NA
v_call: TRBV7-8
j_call: TRBJ1-1
clone_size: NA
cdr3_aa: CASSLARWAGKETEAFF
cdr3_nt: TGTGCCAGCAGCTTGGCGAGGTGGGCAGGGAAGGAAACTGAAGCTTTCTTT

d_call: TRBD2
v_call: TRBV10-2
j_call: TRBJ2-1
clone_size: NA
cdr3_aa: CASQTSGSYNEQFF
cdr3_nt: TGCGCCAGTCAGACTAGCGGGAGCTACAATGAGCAGTTCTTC

d_call: TRBD1
v_call: TRBV18
j_call: TRBJ1-1
clone_size: NA
cdr3_aa: CASSQGQGTVNTEAFF
cdr3_nt: TGTGCCAGCTCACAGGGACAGGGAACAGTGAACACTGAAGCTTTCTTT

d_call: TRBD2
v_call: TRBV9
j_call: TRBJ2-1
clone_size: NA
cdr3_aa: CASSALAGAYNEQFF
cdr3_nt: TGTGCCAGCAGCGCCCTAGCGGGGGCCTACAATGAGCAGTTCTTC

d_call: TRBD2
v_call: TRBV29-1
j_call: TRBJ2-7
clone_size: NA
cdr3_aa: CSVVGLAGSYEQYF
cdr3_nt: TGCAGCGTGGTCGGACTAGCGGGCTCCTACGAGCAGTACTTC